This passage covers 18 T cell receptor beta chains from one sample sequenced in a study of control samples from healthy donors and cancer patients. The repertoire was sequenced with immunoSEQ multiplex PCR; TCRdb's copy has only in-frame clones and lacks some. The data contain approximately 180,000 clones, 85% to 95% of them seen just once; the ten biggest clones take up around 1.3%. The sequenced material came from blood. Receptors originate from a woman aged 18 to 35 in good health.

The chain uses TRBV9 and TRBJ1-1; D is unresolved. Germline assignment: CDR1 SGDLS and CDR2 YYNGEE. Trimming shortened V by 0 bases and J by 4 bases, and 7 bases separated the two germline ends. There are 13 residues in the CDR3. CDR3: CASSVGGRTEAFF. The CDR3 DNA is TGTGCCAGCAGCGTAGGGGGTCGCACTGAAGCTTTCTTT.

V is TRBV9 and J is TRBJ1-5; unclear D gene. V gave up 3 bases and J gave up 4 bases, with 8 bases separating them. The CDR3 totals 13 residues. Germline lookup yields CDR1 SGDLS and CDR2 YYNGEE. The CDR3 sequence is CASSASGNQPQHF. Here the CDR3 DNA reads TGTGCCAGCAGCGCTAGTGGGAATCAGCCCCAGCATTTT. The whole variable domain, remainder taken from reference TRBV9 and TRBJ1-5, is DSGVTQTPKHLITATGQRVTLRCSPRSGDLSVYWYQQSLDQGLQFLIQYYNGEERAKGNILERFSAQQFPDLHSELNLSSLELGDSALYFCASSASGNQPQHFGDGTRLSIL.

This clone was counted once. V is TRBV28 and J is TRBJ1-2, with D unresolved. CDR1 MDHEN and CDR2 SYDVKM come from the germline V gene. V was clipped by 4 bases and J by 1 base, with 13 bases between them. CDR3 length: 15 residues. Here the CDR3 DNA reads TGTGCCAGCAGTTCTGGGCGGAATATTAACTATGGCTACACCTTC. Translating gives CASSSGRNINYGYTF.

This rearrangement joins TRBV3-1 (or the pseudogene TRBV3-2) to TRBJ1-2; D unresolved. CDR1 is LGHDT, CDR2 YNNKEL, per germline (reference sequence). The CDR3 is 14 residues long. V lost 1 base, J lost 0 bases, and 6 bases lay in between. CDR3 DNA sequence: TGTGCCAGCAGCCAAGGGTGGACTAACTATGGCTACACCTTC. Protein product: CASSQGWTNYGYTF.

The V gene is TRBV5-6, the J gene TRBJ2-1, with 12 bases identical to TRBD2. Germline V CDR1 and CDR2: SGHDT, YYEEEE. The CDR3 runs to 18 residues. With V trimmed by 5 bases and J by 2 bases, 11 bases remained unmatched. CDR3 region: CASRSGTSGYWPYNEQFF. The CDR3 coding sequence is TGTGCCAGCAGGTCCGGGACTAGCGGGTATTGGCCCTACAATGAGCAGTTCTTC.

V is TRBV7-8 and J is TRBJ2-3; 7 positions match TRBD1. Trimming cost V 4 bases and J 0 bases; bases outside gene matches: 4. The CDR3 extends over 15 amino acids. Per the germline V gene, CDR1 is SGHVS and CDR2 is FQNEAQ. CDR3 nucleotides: TGTGCCAGCAGCTCGCCGGGACAGAGCACAGATACGCAGTATTTT. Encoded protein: CASSSPGQSTDTQYF.

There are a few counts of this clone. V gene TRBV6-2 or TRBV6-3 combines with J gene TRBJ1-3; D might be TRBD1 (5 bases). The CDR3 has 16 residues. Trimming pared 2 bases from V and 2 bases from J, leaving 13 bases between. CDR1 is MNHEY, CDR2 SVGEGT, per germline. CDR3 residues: CASSYPLGEAGNTIYF. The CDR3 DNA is TGTGCCAGCAGTTACCCTCTGGGGGAGGCTGGAAACACCATATATTTT.

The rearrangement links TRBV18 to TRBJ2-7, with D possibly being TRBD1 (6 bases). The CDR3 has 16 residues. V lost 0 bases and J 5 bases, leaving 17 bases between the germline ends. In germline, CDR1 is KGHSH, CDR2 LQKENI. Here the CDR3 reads CASSPPFPQGRHEQYF. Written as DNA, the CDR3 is TGTGCCAGCTCACCACCGTTCCCACAGGGACGTCACGAGCAGTACTTC.

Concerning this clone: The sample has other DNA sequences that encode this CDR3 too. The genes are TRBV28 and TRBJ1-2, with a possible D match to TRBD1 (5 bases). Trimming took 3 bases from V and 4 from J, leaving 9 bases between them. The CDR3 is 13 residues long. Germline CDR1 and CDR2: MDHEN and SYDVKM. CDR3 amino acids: CASSLGGGYGYTF. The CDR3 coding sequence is TGTGCCAGCAGTTTGGGCGGGGGCTATGGCTACACCTTC.

CDR3 DNA sequence: TGTGCCAGCAGCCAAGTCCAGGGGTACGAGCAGTACTTC. Translation: CASSQVQGYEQYF. The chain links TRBV13 to TRBJ2-7; TRBD1 might be the D (6 bases). There are 13 residues in the CDR3. Trimming took off 5 bases at V and 4 bases at J, with 12 bases between the two ends. Germline CDR1 is PRHDT and CDR2 is FYEKMQ (reference sequence).

CDR3 coding DNA: TGTGCCAGCAGCAGGGGTGGGGCCCCGGGTCAGCCCCAGCATTTT. Protein sequence: CASSRGGAPGQPQHF. The rearrangement links TRBV6-5 to TRBJ1-5, with D tentatively TRBD1 (6 bases). The CDR3 has 15 amino acids. Trimming cost V 6 bases and J 6 bases, with 18 bases left between them. Germline assignment: CDR1 MNHEY and CDR2 SVGAGI.

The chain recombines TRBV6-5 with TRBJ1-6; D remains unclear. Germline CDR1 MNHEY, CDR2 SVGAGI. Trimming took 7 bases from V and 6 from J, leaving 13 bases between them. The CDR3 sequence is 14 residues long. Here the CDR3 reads CASTWAGRNSPLHF. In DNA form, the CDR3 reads TGTGCCAGCACCTGGGCAGGACGTAATTCACCCCTCCACTTT.

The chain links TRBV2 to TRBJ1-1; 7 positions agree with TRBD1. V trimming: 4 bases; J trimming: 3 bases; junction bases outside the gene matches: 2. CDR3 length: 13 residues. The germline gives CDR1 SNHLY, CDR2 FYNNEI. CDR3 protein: CASSGQGDTEAFF. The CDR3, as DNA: TGTGCCAGCAGTGGACAGGGTGACACTGAAGCTTTCTTT.

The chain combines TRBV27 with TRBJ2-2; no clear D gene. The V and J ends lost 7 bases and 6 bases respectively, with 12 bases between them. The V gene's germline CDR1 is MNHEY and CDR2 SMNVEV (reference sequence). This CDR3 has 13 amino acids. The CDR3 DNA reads TGTGCCAGCACCTCGAAGGTACCCGGGGAGCTGTTTTTT. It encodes CASTSKVPGELFF.

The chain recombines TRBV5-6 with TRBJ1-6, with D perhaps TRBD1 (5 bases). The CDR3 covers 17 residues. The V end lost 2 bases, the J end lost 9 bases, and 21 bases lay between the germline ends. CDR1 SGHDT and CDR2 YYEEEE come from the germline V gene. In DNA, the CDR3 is TGTGCCAGCAGCTTCAGGGCGCAGGGAAGCTCGAGTTCACCCCTCCACTTT. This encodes CASSFRAQGSSSSPLHF. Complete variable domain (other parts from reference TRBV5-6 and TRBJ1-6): DAGVTQSPTHLIKTRGQQVTLRCSPKSGHDTVSWYQQALGQGPQFIFQYYEEEERQRGNFPDRFSGHQFPNYSSELNVNALLLGDSALYLCASSFRAQGSSSSPLHFGNGTRLTVT.

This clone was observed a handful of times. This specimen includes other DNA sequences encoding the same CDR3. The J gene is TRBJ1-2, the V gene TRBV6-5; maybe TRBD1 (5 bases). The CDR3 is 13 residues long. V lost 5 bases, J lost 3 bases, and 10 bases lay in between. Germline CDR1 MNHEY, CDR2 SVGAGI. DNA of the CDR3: TGTGCCAGCAGTCCCGACAGCTACTATGGCTACACCTTC. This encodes CASSPDSYYGYTF.

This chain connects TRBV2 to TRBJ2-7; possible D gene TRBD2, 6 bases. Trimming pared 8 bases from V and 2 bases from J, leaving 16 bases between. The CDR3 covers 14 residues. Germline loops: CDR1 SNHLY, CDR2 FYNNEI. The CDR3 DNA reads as TGTGCCAGCGCCCCCGGGACTGAGGCCTACGAGCAGTACTTC. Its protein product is CASAPGTEAYEQYF.

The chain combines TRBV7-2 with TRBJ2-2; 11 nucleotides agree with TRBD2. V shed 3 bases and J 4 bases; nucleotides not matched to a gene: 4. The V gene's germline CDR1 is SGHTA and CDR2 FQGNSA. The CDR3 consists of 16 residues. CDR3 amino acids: CASSLLGLAATGELFF. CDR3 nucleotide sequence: TGTGCCAGCAGCTTGTTGGGACTAGCGGCCACCGGGGAGCTGTTTTTT.